This T cell receptor (beta chain) derives from a study of regulatory T cells in long-lasting Graves disease. As for the study in general: Antithyroid drug intake by newly diagnosed Graves' patients had lasted under 3 months.

Library construction for TCR beta used iRepertoire HTBI primers and Arm-PCR of CDR3 regions. TCRdb reprocessed the multiplex PCR reads with MiXCR, giving one entry per CDR3 protein. The table records over 500,000 distinct CDR3 sequences, about 15% of them present only once. The germline CDR1 and CDR2 sequences are GTSNPN and SVGIG (reference sequence). V lost 3 bases to trimming and J lost 2 bases, with 7 bases between them. This CDR3 region has 12 residues. The table lists this clonotype with many counts. Described time point: newly diagnosed GD, antithyroid drugs for less than 3 months. PBMCs provided the RNA from which the TCR library was made. This sample was also put to use in a study of T cells in Graves' hyperthyroidism and ophthalmopathy.

This TCR derives from a woman aged 25 to 39 with Graves disease. The chain recombines TRBV30 with TRBJ2-5; D is unresolved. Sequenced material: peripheral blood mononuclear cells (PBMCs), taken at new diagnosis, from a patient treated with antithyroid drugs. CDR3 bases: TGTGCCTGGAGCCGGGTTCAAGAGACCCAGTACTTC. Its protein is CAWSRVQETQYF.